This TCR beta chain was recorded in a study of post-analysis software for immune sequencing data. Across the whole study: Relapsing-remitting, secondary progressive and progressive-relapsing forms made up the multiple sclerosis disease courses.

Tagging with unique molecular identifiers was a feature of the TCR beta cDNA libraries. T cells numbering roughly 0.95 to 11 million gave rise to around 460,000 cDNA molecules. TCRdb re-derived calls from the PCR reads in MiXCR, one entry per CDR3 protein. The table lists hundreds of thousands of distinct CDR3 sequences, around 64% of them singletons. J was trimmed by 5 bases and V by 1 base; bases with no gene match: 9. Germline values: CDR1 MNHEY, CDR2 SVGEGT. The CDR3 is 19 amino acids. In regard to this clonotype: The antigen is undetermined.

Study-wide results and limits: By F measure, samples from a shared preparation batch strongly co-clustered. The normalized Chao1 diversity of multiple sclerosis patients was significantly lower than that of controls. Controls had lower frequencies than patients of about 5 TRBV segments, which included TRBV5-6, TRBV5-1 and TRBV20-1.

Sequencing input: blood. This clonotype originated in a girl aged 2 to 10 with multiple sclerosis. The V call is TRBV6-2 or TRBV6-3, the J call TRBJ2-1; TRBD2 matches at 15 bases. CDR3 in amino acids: CASSYLGLAGGHTNNEQFF. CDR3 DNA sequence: TGTGCCAGCAGTTACTTGGGACTAGCGGGGGGTCATACTAACAATGAGCAGTTCTTC.